These 9 T cell receptor beta chains originate from one sample sequenced in a study of Graves' ophthalmopathy and Graves' hyperthyroidism (dated by TCRdb to the late 2010s). Instrument used: Illumina HiSeq 2000. For repertoire sequencing, the TCR beta CDR3 regions were amplified from RNA transcripts. The first round was an RT-PCR using HTBI primers with the Qiagen OneStep RT-PCR kit, and this first round was followed by a second-round multiplex PCR, then size selection and purification. The public reads were run again by TCRdb, first through fastp at Q25 and then through MiXCR, and only productive beta chains were kept. Rows with a matching CDR3 protein are joined into one entry that keeps the most common DNA and genes. The table for this sample lists a few hundred thousand distinct CDR3 sequences; about 18% of them were counted only once. Together, the top ten hold approximately 2.4% of the sample.

Sequenced material: peripheral blood. The source is an adult woman with stable Graves' hyperthyroidism.

This clonotype has at least ten counts. This chain joins TRBV20-1 and TRBJ1-6; D not resolved. The CDR3 contains 14 residues. Germline CDR1 DFQATT, CDR2 SNEGSKA (reference sequence). Trimming removed 3 bases at V and 0 bases at J, with 6 bases between. The chain's CDR3 is CSARESSYNSPLHF. The CDR3 coding sequence is TGCAGTGCTAGGGAGAGCTCCTATAATTCACCCCTCCACTTT.

This clonotype was observed many times. The V gene is TRBV28, the J gene TRBJ2-5, with D possibly TRBD1 on 7 matching bases. Trimming stripped 4 bases from V and 4 bases from J, with 13 bases between. CDR1 and CDR2 from the germline V gene are MDHEN and SYDVKM. The CDR3 is 14 residues long. CDR3 sequence reads: CASSSTGTGETQYF. DNA for the CDR3: TGTGCCAGCAGTTCGACAGGGACTGGAGAGACCCAGTACTTC. Based on the CDR3 plus reference TRBV28 and TRBJ2-5, the full variable domain is DVKVTQSSRYLVKRTGEKVFLECVQDMDHENMFWYRQDPGLGLRLIYFSYDVKMKEKGDIPEGYSVSREKKERFSLILESASTNQTSMYLCASSSTGTGETQYFGPGTRLLVL.

This clonotype was seen ten or more times. The CDR3 region has the DNA TGCGCCAGCAGCCAAGCTGAGGGGCCAGAGACCCAGTACTTC. Translation: CASSQAEGPETQYF. The gene calls are TRBV4-3 and TRBJ2-5; D assignment may be TRBD1 or TRBD2 (5 bases each). CDR1 and CDR2 (germline): LGHNA, YSLEER. The V end was cut by 1 base, the J end by 4 bases, with 10 bases between. The CDR3 has 14 amino acids.

The V and J genes are TRBV19 and TRBJ2-5, with D hard to call. CDR3 length: 12 residues. CDR1 LNHDA and CDR2 SQIVND come from the germline V gene (reference sequence). Trimming took off 8 bases at V and 2 bases at J, with 9 bases between the two ends. The CDR3 sequence: CASSAQQETQYF. The CDR3 region has the DNA TGTGCCAGTTCTGCGCAACAAGAGACCCAGTACTTC.

Ten or more counts support this clonotype. The chain employs TRBV28 and TRBJ2-7; no firm D call. Trimming stripped 1 base from V and 3 bases from J, with 28 bases between. Germline CDR1 reads MDHEN; CDR2 reads SYDVKM. This CDR3 region has 20 residues. DNA of the CDR3: TGTGCCAGCAGTTTATCCCTGGCCATTCCCTGGGAAATACGTCTCTACGAGCAGTACTTC. Translation gives CASSLSLAIPWEIRLYEQYF.

The table lists this clonotype with many counts. The CDR3 sequence is CASGSGTSGRGETQYF. CDR3 bases: TGTGCTAGTGGCTCCGGGACTAGCGGGAGGGGAGAGACCCAGTACTTC. This chain joins TRBV12-5 and TRBJ2-5, with TRBD2 matching over 16 bases. Per the germline V gene, CDR1 is LGHNT and CDR2 is FRNRAP. V lost 6 bases to trimming and J lost 4 bases; unmatched junction nucleotides: 5. This CDR3 is built from 16 residues.

This clonotype was recorded at least ten times. This CDR3 reads CAISLGTANTGELFF. DNA for the CDR3: TGTGCCATTTCACTTGGGACAGCGAACACCGGGGAGCTGTTTTTT. The rearrangement uses TRBV2 and TRBJ2-2; TRBD1 matches 7 bases. Germline loops: CDR1 SNHLY, CDR2 FYNNEI. V shed 10 bases, J shed 0 bases, and the junction held 8 bases outside the gene matches. This CDR3 region has 15 residues.

This clonotype was observed a handful of times. The V gene is TRBV2, the J gene TRBJ1-1, with TRBD1 identical over 9 bases. The CDR3 totals 14 residues. Germline values: CDR1 SNHLY, CDR2 FYNNEI. V lost 4 bases to trimming and J lost 4 bases; unmatched junction nucleotides: 4. Here the CDR3 reads CASSGPGQGTEAFF. The CDR3 DNA is TGTGCCAGCAGTGGACCGGGACAGGGCACTGAAGCTTTCTTT.

The chain recombines TRBV6-2 or TRBV6-3 with TRBJ2-5, with D tentatively TRBD1 (7 bases). CDR3 length: 14 amino acids. The V end lost 6 bases, the J end lost 4 bases, and 15 bases lay between the germline ends. Germline CDR1 is MNHEY and CDR2 is SVGEGT. The CDR3 protein is CASSSGQEGETQYF. The DNA of the CDR3 is TGTGCCAGCAGCTCAGGACAGGAGGGAGAGACCCAGTACTTC.